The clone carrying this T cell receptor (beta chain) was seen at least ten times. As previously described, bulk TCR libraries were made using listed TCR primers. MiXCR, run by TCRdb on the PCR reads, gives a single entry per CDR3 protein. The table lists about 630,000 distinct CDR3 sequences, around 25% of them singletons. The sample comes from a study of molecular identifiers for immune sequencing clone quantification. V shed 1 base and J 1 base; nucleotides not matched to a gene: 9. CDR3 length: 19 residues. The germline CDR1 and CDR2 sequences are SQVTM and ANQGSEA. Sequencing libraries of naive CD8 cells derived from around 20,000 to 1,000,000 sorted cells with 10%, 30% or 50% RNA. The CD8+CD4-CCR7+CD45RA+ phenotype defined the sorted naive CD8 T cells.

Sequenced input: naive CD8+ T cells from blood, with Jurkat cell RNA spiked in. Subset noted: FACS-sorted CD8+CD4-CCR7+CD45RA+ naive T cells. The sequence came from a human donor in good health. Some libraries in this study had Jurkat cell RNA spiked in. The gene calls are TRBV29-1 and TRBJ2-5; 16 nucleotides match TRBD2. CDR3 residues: CSVEVGTSGRAQSQETQYF. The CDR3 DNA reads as TGCAGCGTTGAAGTCGGGACTAGCGGGAGGGCCCAGTCCCAAGAGACCCAGTACTTC.